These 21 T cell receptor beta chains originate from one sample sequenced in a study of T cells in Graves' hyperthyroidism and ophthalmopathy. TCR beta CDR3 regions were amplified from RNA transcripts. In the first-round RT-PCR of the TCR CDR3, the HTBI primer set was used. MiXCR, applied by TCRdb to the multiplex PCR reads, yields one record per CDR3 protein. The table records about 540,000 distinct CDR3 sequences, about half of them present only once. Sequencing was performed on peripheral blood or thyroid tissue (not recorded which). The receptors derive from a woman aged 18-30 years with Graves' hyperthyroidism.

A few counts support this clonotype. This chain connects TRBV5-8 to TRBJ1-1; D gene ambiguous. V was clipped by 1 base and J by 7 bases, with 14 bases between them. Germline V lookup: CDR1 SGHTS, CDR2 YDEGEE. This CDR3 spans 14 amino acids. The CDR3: CASSLLVGRNEAFF. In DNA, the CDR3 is TGTGCCAGCAGCTTGTTAGTCGGGAGAAATGAAGCTTTCTTT.

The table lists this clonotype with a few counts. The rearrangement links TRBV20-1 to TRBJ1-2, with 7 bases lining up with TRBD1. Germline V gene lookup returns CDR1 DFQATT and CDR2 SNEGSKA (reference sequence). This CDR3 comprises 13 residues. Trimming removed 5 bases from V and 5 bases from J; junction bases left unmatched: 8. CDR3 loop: CSAPPMTGYGYTF. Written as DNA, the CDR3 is TGCAGTGCTCCCCCGATGACAGGGTATGGCTACACCTTC.

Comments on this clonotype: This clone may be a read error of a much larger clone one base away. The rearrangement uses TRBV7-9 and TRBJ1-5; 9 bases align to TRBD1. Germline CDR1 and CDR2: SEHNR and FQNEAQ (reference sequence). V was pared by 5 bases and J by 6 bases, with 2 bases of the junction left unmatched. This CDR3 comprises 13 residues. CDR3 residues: CASSRTGVQPQHF. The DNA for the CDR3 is TGTGCCAGCAGCCGGACAGGGGTTCAGCCCCAGCATTTT.

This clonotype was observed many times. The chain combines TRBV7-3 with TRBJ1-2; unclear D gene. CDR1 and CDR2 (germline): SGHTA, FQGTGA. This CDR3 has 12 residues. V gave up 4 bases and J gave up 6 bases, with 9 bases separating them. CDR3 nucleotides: TGTGCCAGCAGCTCTAGGGTCGATGGCTACACCTTC. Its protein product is CASSSRVDGYTF.

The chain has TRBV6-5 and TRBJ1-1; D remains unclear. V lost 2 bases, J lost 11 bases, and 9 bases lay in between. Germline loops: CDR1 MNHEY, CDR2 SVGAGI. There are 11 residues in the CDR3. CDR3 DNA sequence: TGTGCCAGCAGTTACGATGGTCGGGCTTTCTTT. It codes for CASSYDGRAFF.

As DNA, the CDR3 is TGTGCCAGCAGCGCCGATCCTCAGGGATGGGATGGCTACACCTTC. As protein: CASSADPQGWDGYTF. This chain links TRBV7-4 with TRBJ1-2; possibly TRBD1 for D (5 bases). Per germline, CDR1 SGHVT and CDR2 SQSDAQ. The V end was cut by 5 bases, the J end by 6 bases, with 19 bases between. This CDR3 contains 15 residues.

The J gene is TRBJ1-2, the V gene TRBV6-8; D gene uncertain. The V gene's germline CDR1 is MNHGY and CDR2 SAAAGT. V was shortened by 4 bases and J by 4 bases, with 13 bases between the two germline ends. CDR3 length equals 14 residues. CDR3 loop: CASSSAKYSYGYTF. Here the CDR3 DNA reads TGTGCCAGCAGTTCAGCTAAGTATTCCTATGGCTACACCTTC.

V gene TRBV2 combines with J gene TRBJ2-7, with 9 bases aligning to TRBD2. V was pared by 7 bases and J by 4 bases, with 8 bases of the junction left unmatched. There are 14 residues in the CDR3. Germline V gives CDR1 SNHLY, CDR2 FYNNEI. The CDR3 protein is CASTLSAGGYEQYF. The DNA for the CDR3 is TGTGCCAGCACCTTATCAGCGGGAGGTTACGAGCAGTACTTC. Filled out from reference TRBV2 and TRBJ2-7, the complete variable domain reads EPEVTQTPSHQVTQMGQEVILRCVPISNHLYFYWYRQILGQKVEFLVSFYNNEISEKSEIFDDQFSVERPDGSNFTLKIRSTKLEDSAMYFCASTLSAGGYEQYFGPGTRLTVT.

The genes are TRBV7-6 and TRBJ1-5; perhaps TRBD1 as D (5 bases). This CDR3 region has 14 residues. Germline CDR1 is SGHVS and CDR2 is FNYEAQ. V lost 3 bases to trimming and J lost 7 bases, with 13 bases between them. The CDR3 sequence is CASSLVGEEQPQHF. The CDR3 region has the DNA TGTGCCAGCAGCTTGGTGGGGGAAGAGCAGCCCCAGCATTTT.

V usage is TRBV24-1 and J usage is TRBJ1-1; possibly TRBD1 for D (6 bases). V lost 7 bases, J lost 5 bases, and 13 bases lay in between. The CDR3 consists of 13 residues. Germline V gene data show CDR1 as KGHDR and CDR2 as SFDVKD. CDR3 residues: CATRGRGGTEAFF. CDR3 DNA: TGTGCCACCAGGGGCAGGGGTGGGACTGAAGCTTTCTTT.

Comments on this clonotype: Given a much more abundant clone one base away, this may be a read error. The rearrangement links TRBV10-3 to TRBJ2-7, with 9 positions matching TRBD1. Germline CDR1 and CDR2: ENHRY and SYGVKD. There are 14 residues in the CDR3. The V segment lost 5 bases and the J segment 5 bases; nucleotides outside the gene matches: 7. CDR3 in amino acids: CAISRGQGSDEQYF. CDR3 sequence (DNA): TGTGCCATCAGTAGGGGACAGGGAAGCGACGAGCAGTACTTC.

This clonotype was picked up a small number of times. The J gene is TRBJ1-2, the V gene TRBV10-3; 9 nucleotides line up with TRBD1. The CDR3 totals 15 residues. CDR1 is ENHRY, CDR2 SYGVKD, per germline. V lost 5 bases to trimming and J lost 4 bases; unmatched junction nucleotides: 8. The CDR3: CAISNLGQGLYGYTF. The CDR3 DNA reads TGTGCCATCAGTAACCTGGGACAGGGACTCTATGGCTACACCTTC.

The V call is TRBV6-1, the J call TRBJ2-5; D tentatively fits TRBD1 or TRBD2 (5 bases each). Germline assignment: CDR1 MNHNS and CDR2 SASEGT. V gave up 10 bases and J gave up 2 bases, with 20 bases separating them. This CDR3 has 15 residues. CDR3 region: CATTPFGKGQETQYF. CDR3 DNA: TGTGCCACCACCCCATTCGGGAAGGGGCAAGAGACCCAGTACTTC.

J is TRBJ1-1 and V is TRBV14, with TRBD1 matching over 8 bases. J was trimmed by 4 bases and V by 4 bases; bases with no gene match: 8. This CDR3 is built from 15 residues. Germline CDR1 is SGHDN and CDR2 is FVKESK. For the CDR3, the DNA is TGTGCCAGCAGCCGAGGACAGGGCGGCTCCACTGAAGCTTTCTTT. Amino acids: CASSRGQGGSTEAFF.

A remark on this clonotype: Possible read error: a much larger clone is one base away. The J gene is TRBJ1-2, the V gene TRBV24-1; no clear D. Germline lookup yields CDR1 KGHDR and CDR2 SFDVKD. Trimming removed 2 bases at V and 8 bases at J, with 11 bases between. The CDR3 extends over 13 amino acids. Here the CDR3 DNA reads TGTGCCACCAGTGATTCTGGATATCTAGGCTACACCTTC. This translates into CATSDSGYLGYTF.

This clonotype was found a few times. The CDR3: CAISGGTSGTGELFF. The CDR3 region has the DNA TGTGCCATCAGTGGAGGGACTAGCGGGACCGGGGAGCTGTTTTTT. This chain joins TRBV10-3 and TRBJ2-2; 12 bases map to TRBD2. V dropped 4 bases and J dropped 5; count of bases not matched to a gene: 2. Per the germline V gene, CDR1 is ENHRY and CDR2 is SYGVKD. This CDR3 contains 15 residues.

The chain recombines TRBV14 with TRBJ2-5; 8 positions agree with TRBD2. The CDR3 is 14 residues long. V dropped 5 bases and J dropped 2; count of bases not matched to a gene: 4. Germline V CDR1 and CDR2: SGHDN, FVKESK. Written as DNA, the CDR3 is TGTGCCAGCAGCGCCCTAGCGGGTCAAGAGACCCAGTACTTC. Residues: CASSALAGQETQYF. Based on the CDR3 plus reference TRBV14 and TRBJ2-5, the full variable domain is EAGVTQFPSHSVIEKGQTVTLRCDPISGHDNLYWYRRVMGKEIKFLLHFVKESKQDESGMPNNRFLAERTGGTYSTLKVQPAELEDSGVYFCASSALAGQETQYFGPGTRLLVL.

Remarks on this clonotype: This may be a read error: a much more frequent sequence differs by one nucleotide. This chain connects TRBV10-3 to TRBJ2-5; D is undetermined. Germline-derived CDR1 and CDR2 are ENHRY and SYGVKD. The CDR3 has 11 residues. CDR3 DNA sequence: TGTGCCACTTCGCGCGATGAGACCCAGAACTTC. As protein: CATSRDETQNF.

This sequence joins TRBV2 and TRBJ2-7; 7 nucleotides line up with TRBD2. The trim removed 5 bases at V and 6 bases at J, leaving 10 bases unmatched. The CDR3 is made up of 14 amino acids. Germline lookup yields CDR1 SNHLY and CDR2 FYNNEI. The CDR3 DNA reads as TGTGCCAGCAGTTACTCGGGAGGCAGATCCGAGCAGTACTTC. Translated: CASSYSGGRSEQYF.

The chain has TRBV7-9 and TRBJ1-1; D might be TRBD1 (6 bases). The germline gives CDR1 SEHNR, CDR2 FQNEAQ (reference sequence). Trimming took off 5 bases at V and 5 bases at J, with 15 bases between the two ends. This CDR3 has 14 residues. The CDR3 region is CASSERGGRTEAFF. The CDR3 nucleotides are TGTGCCAGCAGCGAAAGGGGGGGGAGGACTGAAGCTTTCTTT.

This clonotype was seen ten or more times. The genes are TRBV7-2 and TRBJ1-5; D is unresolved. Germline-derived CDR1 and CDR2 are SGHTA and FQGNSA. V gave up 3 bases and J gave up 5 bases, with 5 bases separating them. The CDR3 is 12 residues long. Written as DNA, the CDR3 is TGTGCCAGCAGCTTTTTGGATCAGCCCCAGCATTTT. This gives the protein CASSFLDQPQHF.